The clone carrying this T cell receptor beta chain has just one count. Antigen specificity is unknown. The germline gives CDR1 SGHAT, CDR2 FQNNGV. This CDR3 is 16 amino acids long. Germline trimming cut 2 bases from V and 0 bases from J; bases unmatched to any gene: 6. These data come from a study of cytomegalovirus exposure and HLA in healthy donors. Overall study context: Both the 95 to 150 validation repertoires and the roughly 640 first-cohort repertoires used the same platform, as reported by a later analysis. The study, taken as a whole, reports: High sensitivity and specificity were reportedly achieved when the classifier diagnosed cytomegalovirus status. Most TCR sequences showed up rarely, but some public TCRs showed up in many donors. Three chains linked to CMV were shown in vitro to be specific for CMV antigens.

Using immunoSEQ multiplex PCR, the repertoire was profiled, and TCRdb retains in-frame clones only, with some absent. The sample has some 140,000 clones, about 86% seen once. The gene calls are TRBV11-2 and TRBJ2-7; 8 positions match TRBD1. The sequence came from a human donor in good health. The sample consisted of PBMCs. CDR3 coding DNA: TGTGCCAGCAGCTTACACCCGGGACAGGCCTCCTACGAGCAGTACTTC. Translated: CASSLHPGQASYEQYF.